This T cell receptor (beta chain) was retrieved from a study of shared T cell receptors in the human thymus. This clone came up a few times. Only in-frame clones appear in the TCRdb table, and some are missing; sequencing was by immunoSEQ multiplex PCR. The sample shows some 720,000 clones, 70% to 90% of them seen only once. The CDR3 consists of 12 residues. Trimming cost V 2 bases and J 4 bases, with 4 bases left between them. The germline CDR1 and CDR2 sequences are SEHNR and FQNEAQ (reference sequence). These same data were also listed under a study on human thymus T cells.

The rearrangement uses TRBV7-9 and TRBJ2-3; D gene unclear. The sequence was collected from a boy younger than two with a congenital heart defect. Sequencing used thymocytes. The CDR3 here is CASSLQSDTQYF. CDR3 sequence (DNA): TGTGCCAGCAGCTTACAGTCAGATACGCAGTATTTT.